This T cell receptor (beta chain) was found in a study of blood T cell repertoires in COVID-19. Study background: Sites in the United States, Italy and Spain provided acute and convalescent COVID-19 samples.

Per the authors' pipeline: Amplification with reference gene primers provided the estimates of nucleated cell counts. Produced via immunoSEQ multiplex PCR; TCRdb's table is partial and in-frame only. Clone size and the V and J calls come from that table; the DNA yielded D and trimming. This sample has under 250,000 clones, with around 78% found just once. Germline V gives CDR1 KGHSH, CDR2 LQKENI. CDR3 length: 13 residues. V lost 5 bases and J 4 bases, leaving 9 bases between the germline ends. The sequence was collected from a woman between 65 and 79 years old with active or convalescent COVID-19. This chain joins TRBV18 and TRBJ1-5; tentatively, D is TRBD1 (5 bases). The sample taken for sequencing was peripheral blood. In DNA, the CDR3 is TGTGCCAGCTCATCGACAGTTAATCAGCCCCAGCATTTT. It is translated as CASSSTVNQPQHF. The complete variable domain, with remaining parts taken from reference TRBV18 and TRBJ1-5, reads NAGVMQNPRHLVRRRGQEARLRCSPMKGHSHVYWYRQLPEEGLKFMVYLQKENIIDESGMPKERFSAEFPKEGPSILRIQQVVRGDSAAYFCASSSTVNQPQHFGDGTRLSIL.